This TCR beta chain was captured by sequencing in a study of cytomegalovirus exposure and HLA in healthy donors. Germline CDR1 is MNHEY and CDR2 is SVGAGI. The CDR3 runs to 13 residues. V was trimmed by 6 bases and J by 4 bases, leaving 11 bases between them. The PCR used 60 Vbeta and 13 Jbeta primers. Clones were sequenced by immunoSEQ multiplex PCR, and TCRdb holds only the in-frame ones, with some missing. The profile shows fewer than 200,000 clones, 80% of them singletons. The receptor was isolated from a man in his thirties or forties in good health and CMV-seronegative. The chain couples TRBV6-5 to TRBJ2-3, with unresolved D. The sequenced sample consisted of PBMCs. CDR3 sequence: CASSRSGSDTQYF. The CDR3 nucleotides read TGTGCCAGCAGCCGTTCGGGTTCAGATACGCAGTATTTT.